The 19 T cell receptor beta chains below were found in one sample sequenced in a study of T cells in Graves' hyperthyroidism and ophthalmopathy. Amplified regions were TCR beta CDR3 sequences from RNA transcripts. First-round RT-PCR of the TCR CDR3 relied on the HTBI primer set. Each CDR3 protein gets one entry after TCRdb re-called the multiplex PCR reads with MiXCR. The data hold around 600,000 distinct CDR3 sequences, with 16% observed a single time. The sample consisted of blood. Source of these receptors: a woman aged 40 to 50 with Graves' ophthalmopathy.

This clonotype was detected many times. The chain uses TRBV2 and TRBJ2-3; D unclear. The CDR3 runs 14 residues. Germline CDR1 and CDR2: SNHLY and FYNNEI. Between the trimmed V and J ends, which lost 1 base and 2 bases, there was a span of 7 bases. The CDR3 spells CASSEGSPTDTQYF. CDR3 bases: TGTGCCAGCAGTGAAGGCAGCCCCACAGATACGCAGTATTTT.

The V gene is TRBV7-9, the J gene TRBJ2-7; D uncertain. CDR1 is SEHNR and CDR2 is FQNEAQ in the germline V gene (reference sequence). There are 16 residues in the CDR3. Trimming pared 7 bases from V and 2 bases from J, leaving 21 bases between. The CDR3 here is CASTSSPGLQAYEQYF. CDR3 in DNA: TGTGCCAGCACCTCTTCTCCGGGCCTTCAAGCCTACGAGCAGTACTTC.

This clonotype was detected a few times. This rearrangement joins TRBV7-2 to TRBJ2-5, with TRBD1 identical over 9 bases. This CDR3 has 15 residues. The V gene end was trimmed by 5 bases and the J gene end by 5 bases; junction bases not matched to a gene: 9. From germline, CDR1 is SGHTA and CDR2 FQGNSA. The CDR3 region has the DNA TGTGCCAGCAGCCCCGACAGGGGGAACTATGAGACCCAGTACTTC. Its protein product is CASSPDRGNYETQYF. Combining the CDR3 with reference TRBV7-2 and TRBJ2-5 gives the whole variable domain GAGVSQSPSNKVTEKGKDVELRCDPISGHTALYWYRQSLGQGLEFLIYFQGNSAPDKSGLPSDRFSAERTGGSVSTLTIQRTQQEDSAVYLCASSPDRGNYETQYFGPGTRLLVL.

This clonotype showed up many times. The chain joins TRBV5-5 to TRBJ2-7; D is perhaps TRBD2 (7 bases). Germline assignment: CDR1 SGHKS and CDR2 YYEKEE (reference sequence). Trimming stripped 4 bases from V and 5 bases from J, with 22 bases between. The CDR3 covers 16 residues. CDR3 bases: TGTGCCAGCAGCCGAAACATGGAGGGGGGGGCGAACGAGCAGTACTTC. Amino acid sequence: CASSRNMEGGANEQYF.

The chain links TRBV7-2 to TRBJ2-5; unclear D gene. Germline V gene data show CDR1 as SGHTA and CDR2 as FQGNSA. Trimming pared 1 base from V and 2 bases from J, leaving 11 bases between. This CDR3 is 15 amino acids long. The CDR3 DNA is TGTGCCAGCAGCTTAGTGTCGACCGTTCAAGAGACCCAGTACTTC. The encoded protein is CASSLVSTVQETQYF.

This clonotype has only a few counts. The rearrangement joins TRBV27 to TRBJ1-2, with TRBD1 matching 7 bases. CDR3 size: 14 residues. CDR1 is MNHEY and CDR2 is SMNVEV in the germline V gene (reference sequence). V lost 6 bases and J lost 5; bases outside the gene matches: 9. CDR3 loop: CASRPRQGPYGYTF. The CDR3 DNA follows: TGTGCCAGCAGACCCCGACAGGGACCATATGGCTACACCTTC.

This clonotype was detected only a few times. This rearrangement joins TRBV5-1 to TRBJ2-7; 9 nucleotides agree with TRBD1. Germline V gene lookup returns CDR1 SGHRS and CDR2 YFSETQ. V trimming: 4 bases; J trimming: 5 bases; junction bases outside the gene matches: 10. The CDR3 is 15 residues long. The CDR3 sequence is CASSIGGTGLNEQYF. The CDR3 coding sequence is TGCGCCAGCAGCATCGGGGGGACAGGGTTGAACGAGCAGTACTTC.

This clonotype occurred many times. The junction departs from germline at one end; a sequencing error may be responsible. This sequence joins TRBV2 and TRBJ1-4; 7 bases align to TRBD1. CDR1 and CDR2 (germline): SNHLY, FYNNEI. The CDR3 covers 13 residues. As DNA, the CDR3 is TGTGCCGGCAGACGACAGGGTGGCGAAAAACTGTTTTTT. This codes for CAGRRQGGEKLFF.

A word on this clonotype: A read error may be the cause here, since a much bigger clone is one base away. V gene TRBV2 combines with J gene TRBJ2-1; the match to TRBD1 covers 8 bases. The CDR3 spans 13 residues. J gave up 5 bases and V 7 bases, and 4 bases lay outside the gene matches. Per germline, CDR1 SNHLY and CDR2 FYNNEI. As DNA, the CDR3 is TGTGCCAGCAAGTTGACAGGGGACAATGAGCAGTTCTTC. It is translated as CASKLTGDNEQFF.

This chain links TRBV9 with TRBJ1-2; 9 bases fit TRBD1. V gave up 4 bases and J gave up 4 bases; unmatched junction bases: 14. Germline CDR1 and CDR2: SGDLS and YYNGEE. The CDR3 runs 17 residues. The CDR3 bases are TGTGCCAGCAGCCGGGGGACAGGGTCAGGGGAGGGCTATGGCTACACCTTC. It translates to CASSRGTGSGEGYGYTF.

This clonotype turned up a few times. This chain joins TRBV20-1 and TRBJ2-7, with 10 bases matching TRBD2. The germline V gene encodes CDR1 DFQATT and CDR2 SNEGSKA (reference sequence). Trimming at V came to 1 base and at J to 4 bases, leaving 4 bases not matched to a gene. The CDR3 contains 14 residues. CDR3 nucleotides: TGCAGTGCTAGAGGGGGGACTAGCGCGTACGAGCAGTACTTC. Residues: CSARGGTSAYEQYF.

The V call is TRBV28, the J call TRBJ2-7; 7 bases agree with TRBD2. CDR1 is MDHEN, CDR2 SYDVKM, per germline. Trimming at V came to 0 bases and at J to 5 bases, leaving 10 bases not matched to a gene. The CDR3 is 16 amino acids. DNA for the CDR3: TGTGCCAGCAGTTTATGGGCGGGAGCTTCCTCTCACGAGCAGTACTTC. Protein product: CASSLWAGASSHEQYF.

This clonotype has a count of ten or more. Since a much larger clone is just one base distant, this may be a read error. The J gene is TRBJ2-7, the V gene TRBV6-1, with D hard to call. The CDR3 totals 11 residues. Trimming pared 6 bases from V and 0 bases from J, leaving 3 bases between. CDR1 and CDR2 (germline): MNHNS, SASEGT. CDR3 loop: CASRFSYEQYF. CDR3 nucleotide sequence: TGTGCCAGCAGGTTCTCCTACGAGCAGTACTTC.

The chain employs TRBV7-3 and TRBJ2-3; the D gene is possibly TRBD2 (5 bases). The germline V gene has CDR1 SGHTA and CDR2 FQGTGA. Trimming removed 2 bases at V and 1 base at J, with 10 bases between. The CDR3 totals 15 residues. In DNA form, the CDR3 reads TGTGCCAGCAGCTTATACGGGATAGGCACAGATACGCAGTATTTT. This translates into CASSLYGIGTDTQYF.

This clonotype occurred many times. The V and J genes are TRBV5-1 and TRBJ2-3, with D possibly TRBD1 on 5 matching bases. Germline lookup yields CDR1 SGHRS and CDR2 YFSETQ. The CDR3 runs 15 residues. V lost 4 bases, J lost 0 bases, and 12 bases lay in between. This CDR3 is CASSADRPSTDTQYF. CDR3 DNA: TGCGCCAGCAGCGCTGACAGACCTAGCACAGATACGCAGTATTTT. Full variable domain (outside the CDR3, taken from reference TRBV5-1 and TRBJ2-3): KAGVTQTPRYLIKTRGQQVTLSCSPISGHRSVSWYQQTPGQGLQFLFEYFSETQRNKGNFPGRFSGRQFSNSRSEMNVSTLELGDSALYLCASSADRPSTDTQYFGPGTRLTVL.

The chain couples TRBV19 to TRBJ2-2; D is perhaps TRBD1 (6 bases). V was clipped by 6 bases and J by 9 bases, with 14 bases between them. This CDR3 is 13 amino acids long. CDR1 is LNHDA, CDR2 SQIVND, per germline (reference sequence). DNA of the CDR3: TGTGCCAGTAGCGTACAGGGAACCCGGGAGCTGTTTTTT. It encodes CASSVQGTRELFF.

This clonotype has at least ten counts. CDR3 amino acids: CSVGDAPGELFF. CDR3 nucleotide sequence: TGCAGCGTGGGGGACGCGCCCGGGGAGCTGTTTTTT. The chain is built from TRBV29-1 and TRBJ2-2; perhaps D is TRBD1 or TRBD2 (5 bases each). The CDR3 contains 12 residues. The ends were cut back, 6 bases at V and 6 bases at J, with 11 bases in the middle. Germline V gives CDR1 SQVTM, CDR2 ANQGSEA.

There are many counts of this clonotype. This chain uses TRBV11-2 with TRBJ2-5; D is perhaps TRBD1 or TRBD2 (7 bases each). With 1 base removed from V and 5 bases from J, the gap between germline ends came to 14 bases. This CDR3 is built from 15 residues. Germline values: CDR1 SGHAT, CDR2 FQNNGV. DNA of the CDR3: TGTGCCAGCAGCTTAGTGAACAGGGGAGGGGAGACCCAGTACTTC. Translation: CASSLVNRGGETQYF. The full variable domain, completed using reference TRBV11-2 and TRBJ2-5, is EAGVAQSPRYKIIEKRQSVAFWCNPISGHATLYWYQQILGQGPKLLIQFQNNGVVDDSQLPKDRFSAERLKGVDSTLKIQPAKLEDSAVYLCASSLVNRGGETQYFGPGTRLLVL.

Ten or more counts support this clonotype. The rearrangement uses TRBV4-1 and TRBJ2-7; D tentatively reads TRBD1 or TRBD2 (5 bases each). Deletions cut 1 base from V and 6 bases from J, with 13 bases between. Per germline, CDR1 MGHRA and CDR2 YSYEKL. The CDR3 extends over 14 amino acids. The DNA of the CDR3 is TGCGCCAGCAGCCAAGTAGGCAGGGCGGGCGAGCAGTACTTC. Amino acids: CASSQVGRAGEQYF.